This T cell receptor (beta chain) came from a study of vaccination and CD4 T cells after COVID-19. At the Johns Hopkins FTIC core, DNA taken from cultured CD4+ T cells was sequenced by way of the Oncomine TCR Beta short-read assay. DNA came from CD4+ T cells after culture. TCRdb used MiXCR to reprocess the PCR reads, holding one entry per CDR3 protein. The repertoire has about 15,000 distinct CDR3 sequences, about three quarters of them found once; the top ten carry approximately 4.2%. The treatment denotes: roughly nine-day PBMC culture with coronavirus spike peptide pools or control peptides (ViraFEST assay). After expanding antigen-specific T cells with peptide pools, ViraFEST sequenced their TCRs. Convalescent patients tested SARS-CoV-2 PCR positive from March to December 2020, before Alpha, Beta and Delta emerged. Each well held under 2.5 million PBMCs in IL-2 (roughly 10 IU/ml) medium with about 10 ug/ml peptide pools.

Deletions cut 7 bases from V and 8 bases from J, with 17 bases between. The CDR3 runs 13 residues. Germline V gives CDR1 LNHDA, CDR2 SQIVND (reference sequence). This clonotype has only one observation. Its antigen remains unidentified. The specimen sequenced was CD4+ T cells from blood, cultured in vitro. The sequence was collected from a human donor who had recovered from COVID-19. This chain links TRBV19 with TRBJ1-2, with D hard to call. CDR3 bases: TGTGCCAGTACCACGGACCGGGGAAAGGGCTACACCTTC. It specifies CASTTDRGKGYTF.